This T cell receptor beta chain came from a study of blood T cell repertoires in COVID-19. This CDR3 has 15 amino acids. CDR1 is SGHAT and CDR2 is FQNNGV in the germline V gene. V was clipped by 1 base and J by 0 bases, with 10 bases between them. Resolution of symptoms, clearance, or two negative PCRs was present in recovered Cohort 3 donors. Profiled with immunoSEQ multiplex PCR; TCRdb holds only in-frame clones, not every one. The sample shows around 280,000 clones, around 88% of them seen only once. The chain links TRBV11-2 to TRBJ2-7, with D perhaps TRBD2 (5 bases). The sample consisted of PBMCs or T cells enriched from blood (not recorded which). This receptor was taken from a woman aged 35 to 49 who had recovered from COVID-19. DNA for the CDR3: TGTGCCAGCAGCTTAGCGTCCGGAGGCTCCTACGAGCAGTACTTC. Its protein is CASSLASGGSYEQYF.